Listed below are T cell receptor beta chains from one sample, sequenced in a study of T cell responses to AZD1222 COVID-19 vaccine. The repertoire was sequenced with immunoSEQ multiplex PCR; TCRdb's copy has only in-frame clones and lacks some. The sample gives some 190,000 clones, over 75% of which show up once; 6.5% to 8.5% is in the top ten. The sample consisted of peripheral blood, taken on day 0 of AZD1222 vaccination. Receptor source: an adult in good health. Each CDR3 is given with its conserved first and last residue. A D gene is named only where the DNA matches it firmly. Clone size appears in some rows only: once, few, many, or a class for an expanded clone.

j_call: TRBJ1-1
d_call: -
clone_size: -
v_call: TRBV7-9
cdr3_aa: CASSLGSLNTEAFF
cdr3_nt: TGTGCCAGCAGCTTAGGCAGCCTGAACACTGAAGCTTTCTTT

j_call: TRBJ2-2
d_call: TRBD1
clone_size: -
v_call: TRBV7-2
cdr3_aa: CASSLAGTASNTGELFF
cdr3_nt: TGTGCCAGCAGCTTAGCAGGGACAGCGTCGAACACCGGGGAGCTGTTTTTT

j_call: TRBJ2-1
d_call: TRBD2
clone_size: -
v_call: TRBV7-9
cdr3_aa: CASSLDTGTSYLNEQFF
cdr3_nt: TGTGCCAGCAGCTTAGACACCGGGACTAGCTATCTCAATGAGCAGTTCTTC

j_call: TRBJ1-5
d_call: TRBD1
clone_size: -
v_call: TRBV15
cdr3_aa: CATSSLGDAGGGQPQHF
cdr3_nt: TGTGCCACCAGCAGCTTGGGGGATGCAGGGGGTGGTCAGCCCCAGCATTTT

j_call: TRBJ1-4
d_call: TRBD1
clone_size: -
v_call: TRBV15
cdr3_aa: CATSSRQGGRLGEKLFF
cdr3_nt: TGTGCCACCAGCAGCCGACAGGGTGGGAGACTGGGTGAAAAACTGTTTTTT

j_call: TRBJ1-1
d_call: -
clone_size: -
v_call: TRBV6-5
cdr3_aa: CASSYRADTEAFF
cdr3_nt: TGTGCCAGCAGTTACAGGGCAGACACTGAAGCTTTCTTT

j_call: TRBJ2-3
d_call: TRBD1
clone_size: many
v_call: TRBV19
cdr3_aa: CASRTGGGTDTQYF
cdr3_nt: TGTGCCAGCCGGACAGGGGGCGGCACAGATACGCAGTATTTT

j_call: TRBJ1-1
d_call: -
clone_size: -
v_call: TRBV25-1
cdr3_aa: CASSDDRTGTEAFF
cdr3_nt: TGTGCCAGCAGTGACGACAGGACGGGCACTGAAGCTTTCTTT

j_call: TRBJ2-4
d_call: TRBD1
clone_size: -
v_call: TRBV19
cdr3_aa: CASSTGTGGHENIQYF
cdr3_nt: TGTGCCAGTAGTACGGGGACAGGGGGCCATGAGAACATTCAGTACTTC

j_call: TRBJ2-1
d_call: -
clone_size: -
v_call: TRBV19
cdr3_aa: CASTMAGYNEQFF
cdr3_nt: TGTGCCAGTACCATGGCGGGGTACAATGAGCAGTTCTTC

j_call: TRBJ1-1
d_call: -
clone_size: once
v_call: TRBV10-3
cdr3_aa: CAISQGHTEAFF
cdr3_nt: TGTGCCATCAGTCAGGGTCACACTGAAGCTTTCTTT

j_call: TRBJ1-1
d_call: -
clone_size: -
v_call: TRBV19
cdr3_aa: CASSIERLNTEAFF
cdr3_nt: TGTGCCAGTAGTATAGAACGGTTGAACACTGAAGCTTTCTTT

j_call: TRBJ2-2
d_call: -
clone_size: -
v_call: TRBV4-1
cdr3_aa: CASSQGQGRYTGELFF
cdr3_nt: TGCGCCAGCAGCCAAGGGCAGGGCAGATACACCGGGGAGCTGTTTTTT

j_call: TRBJ1-1
d_call: -
clone_size: -
v_call: TRBV3-1/TRBV3-2
cdr3_aa: CASSQVFLRMNTEAFF
cdr3_nt: TGTGCCAGCAGCCAAGTATTTTTGAGGATGAACACTGAAGCTTTCTTT

j_call: TRBJ2-3
d_call: -
clone_size: -
v_call: TRBV29-1
cdr3_aa: CSVVPPPDTQYF
cdr3_nt: TGCAGCGTTGTCCCACCCCCAGATACGCAGTATTTT

j_call: TRBJ2-3
d_call: TRBD2
clone_size: -
v_call: TRBV4-2
cdr3_aa: CASSQEDSGGAGIDTQYF
cdr3_nt: TGTGCCAGCAGCCAAGAAGACAGCGGGGGCGCCGGGATAGATACGCAGTATTTT

j_call: TRBJ2-3
d_call: TRBD2
clone_size: -
v_call: TRBV11-2
cdr3_aa: CASSLPLSGGADTDTQYF
cdr3_nt: TGTGCCAGCAGCTTACCTCTAAGCGGGGGGGCGGACACAGATACGCAGTATTTT

j_call: TRBJ1-2
d_call: TRBD1
clone_size: -
v_call: TRBV5-6
cdr3_aa: CASTLGYRGFVNYGYTF
cdr3_nt: TGTGCCAGCACACTAGGGTACAGGGGTTTTGTAAACTATGGCTACACCTTC

j_call: TRBJ1-1
d_call: TRBD1
clone_size: -
v_call: TRBV4-3
cdr3_aa: CASSQFPGTGLSYEAFF
cdr3_nt: TGCGCCAGCAGCCAATTTCCCGGGACAGGGCTTTCCTATGAAGCTTTCTTT